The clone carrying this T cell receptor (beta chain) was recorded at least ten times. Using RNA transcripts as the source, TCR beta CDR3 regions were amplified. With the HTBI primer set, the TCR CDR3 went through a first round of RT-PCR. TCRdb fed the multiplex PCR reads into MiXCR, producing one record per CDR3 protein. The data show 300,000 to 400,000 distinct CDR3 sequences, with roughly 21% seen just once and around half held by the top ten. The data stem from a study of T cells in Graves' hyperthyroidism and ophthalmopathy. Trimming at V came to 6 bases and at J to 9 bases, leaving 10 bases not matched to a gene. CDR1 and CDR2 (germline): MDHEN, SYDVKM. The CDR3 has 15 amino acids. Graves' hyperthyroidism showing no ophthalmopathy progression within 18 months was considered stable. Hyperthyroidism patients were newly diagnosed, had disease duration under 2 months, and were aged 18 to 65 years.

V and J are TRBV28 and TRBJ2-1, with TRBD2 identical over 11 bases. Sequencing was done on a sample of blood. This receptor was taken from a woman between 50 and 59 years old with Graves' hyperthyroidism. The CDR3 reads CASRGGTSGQIEQFF. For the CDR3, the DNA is TGTGCCAGCAGGGGGGGGACTAGCGGTCAGATTGAGCAGTTCTTC.